One TCR beta chain is described in this entry. Its specificity is unknown. This specimen includes other DNA sequences encoding the same CDR3. Germline V CDR1 and CDR2: KGHSH, LQKENI. The V gene lost 3 bases and the J gene lost 3 bases, with 8 bases spanning the gap. The CDR3 has 13 residues. A roughly 220 ng quantity of DNA, about 30,000 T cell genomes, went into the sorted-subset replicate PCRs. Here immunoSEQ multiplex PCR was the method, and the copy in TCRdb shows in-frame clones only, minus some. The sample yields some 1.5 million clones, approximately 98% seen once. The sample originates from a study of shared clonotypes between healthy human individuals. The study's findings and limits: Generally, estimated richness proved larger in naive subsets than it did in memory subsets. Only blood was sampled; tissue repertoires likely differ.

The specimen was naive CD4+ T cells sorted from blood. The subset was: CD45RA+ positively selected. The rearrangement uses TRBV18 and TRBJ2-5; D gene unclear. This receptor was taken from a man aged 25-40 years in good health. CDR3 in amino acids: CASSPGLEETQYF. The CDR3 nucleotides read TGTGCCAGCTCACCGGGGTTGGAAGAGACCCAGTACTTC.